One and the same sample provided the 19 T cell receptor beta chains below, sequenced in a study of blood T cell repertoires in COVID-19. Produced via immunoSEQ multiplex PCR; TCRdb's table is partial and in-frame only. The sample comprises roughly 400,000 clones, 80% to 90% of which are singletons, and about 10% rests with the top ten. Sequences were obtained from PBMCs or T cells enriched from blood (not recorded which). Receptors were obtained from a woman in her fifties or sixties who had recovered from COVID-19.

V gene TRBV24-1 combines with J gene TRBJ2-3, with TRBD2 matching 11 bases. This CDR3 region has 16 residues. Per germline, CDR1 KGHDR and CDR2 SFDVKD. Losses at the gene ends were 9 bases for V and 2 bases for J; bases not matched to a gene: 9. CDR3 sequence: CATASSGGPDTDTQYF. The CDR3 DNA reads TGTGCCACCGCCTCTAGCGGGGGGCCCGACACAGATACGCAGTATTTT.

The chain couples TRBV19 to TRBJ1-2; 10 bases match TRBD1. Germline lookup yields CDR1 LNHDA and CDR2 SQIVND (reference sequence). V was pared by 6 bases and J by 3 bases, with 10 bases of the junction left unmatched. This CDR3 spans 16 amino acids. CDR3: CASSTSWTGGDYGYTF. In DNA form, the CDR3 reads TGTGCCAGTAGCACCTCTTGGACAGGGGGAGACTATGGCTACACCTTC.

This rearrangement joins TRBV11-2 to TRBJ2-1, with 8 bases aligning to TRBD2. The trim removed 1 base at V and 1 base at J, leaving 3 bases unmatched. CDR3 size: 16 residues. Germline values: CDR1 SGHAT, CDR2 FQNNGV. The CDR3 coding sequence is TGTGCCAGCAGCTTAGGTCGGGGGGGTTCCTACAATGAGCAGTTCTTC. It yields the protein CASSLGRGGSYNEQFF. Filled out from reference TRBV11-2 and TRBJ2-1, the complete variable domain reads EAGVAQSPRYKIIEKRQSVAFWCNPISGHATLYWYQQILGQGPKLLIQFQNNGVVDDSQLPKDRFSAERLKGVDSTLKIQPAKLEDSAVYLCASSLGRGGSYNEQFFGPGTRLTVL.

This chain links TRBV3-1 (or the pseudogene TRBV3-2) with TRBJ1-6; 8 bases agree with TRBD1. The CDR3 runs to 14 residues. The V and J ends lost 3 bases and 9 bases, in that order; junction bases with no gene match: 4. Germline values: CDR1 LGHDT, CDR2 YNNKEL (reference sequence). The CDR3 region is CASSQGQEISPLHF. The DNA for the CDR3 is TGTGCCAGCAGCCAGGGACAGGAGATTTCACCCCTCCACTTT.

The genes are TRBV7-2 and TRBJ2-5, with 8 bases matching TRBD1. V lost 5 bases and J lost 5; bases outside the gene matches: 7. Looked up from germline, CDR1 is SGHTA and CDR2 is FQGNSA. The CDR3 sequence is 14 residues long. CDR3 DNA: TGTGCCAGCAGCCCAGGGGACAGGCCCGAGACCCAGTACTTC. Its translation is CASSPGDRPETQYF.

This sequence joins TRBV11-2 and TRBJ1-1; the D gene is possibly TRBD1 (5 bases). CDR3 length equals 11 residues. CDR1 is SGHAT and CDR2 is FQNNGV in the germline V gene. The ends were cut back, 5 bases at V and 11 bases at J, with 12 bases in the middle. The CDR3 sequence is CASSPMGGAFF. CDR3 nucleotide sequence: TGTGCCAGCAGCCCCATGGGGGGGGCTTTCTTT.

The CDR3 nucleotides are TGTGCCAGTAGGGCTCCATTGAACACTGAAGCTTTCTTT. This gives the protein CASRAPLNTEAFF. The V call is TRBV19, the J call TRBJ1-1; D remains unclear. V was cut by 6 bases and J by 0 bases, with 8 bases left in between. The CDR3 has 13 amino acids. Germline V gives CDR1 LNHDA, CDR2 SQIVND (reference sequence). The entire variable domain, with the rest obtained from reference TRBV19 and TRBJ1-1, is as follows: DGGITQSPKYLFRKEGQNVTLSCEQNLNHDAMYWYRQDPGQGLRLIYYSQIVNDFQKGDIAEGYSVSREKKESFPLTVTSAQKNPTAFYLCASRAPLNTEAFFGQGTRLTVV.

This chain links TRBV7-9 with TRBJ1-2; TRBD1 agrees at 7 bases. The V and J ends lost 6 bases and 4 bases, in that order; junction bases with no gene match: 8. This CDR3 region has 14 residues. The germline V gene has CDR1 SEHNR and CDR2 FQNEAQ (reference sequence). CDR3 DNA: TGTGCCAGCAGAAACAGGGGATTAGTCTATGGCTACACCTTC. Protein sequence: CASRNRGLVYGYTF.

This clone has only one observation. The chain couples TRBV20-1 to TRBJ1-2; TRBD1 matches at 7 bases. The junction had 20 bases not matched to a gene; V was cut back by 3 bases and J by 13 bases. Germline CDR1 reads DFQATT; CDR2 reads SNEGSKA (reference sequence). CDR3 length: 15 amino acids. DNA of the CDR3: TGCAGTGCTAGTGATCCGGGACAGTGGGGTGAAAGGGTCACCTTC. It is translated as CSASDPGQWGERVTF.

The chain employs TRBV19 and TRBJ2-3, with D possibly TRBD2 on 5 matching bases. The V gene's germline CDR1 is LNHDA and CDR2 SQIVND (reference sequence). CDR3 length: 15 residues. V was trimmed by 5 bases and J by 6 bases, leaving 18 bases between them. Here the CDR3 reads CASSGELVQADTQYF. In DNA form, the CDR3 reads TGTGCCAGTAGTGGGGAACTAGTCCAGGCCGATACGCAGTATTTT.

The CDR3 sequence: CASSRGTGNTEAFF. As DNA, the CDR3 is TGTGCCAGCAGCCGAGGGACAGGGAACACTGAAGCTTTCTTT. The chain combines TRBV7-8 with TRBJ1-1; 8 bases map to TRBD1. CDR1 and CDR2 (germline): SGHVS, FQNEAQ. With V trimmed by 5 bases and J by 1 base, 3 bases remained unmatched. There are 14 residues in the CDR3.

The CDR3 here is CASSLDTGNEQYF. In nucleotides, the CDR3 is TGCGCCAGCAGCTTGGACACAGGTAACGAGCAGTACTTC. V gene TRBV5-1 combines with J gene TRBJ2-7; D may be TRBD1 (5 bases). The germline gives CDR1 SGHRS, CDR2 YFSETQ. V lost 0 bases to trimming and J lost 5 bases, with 9 bases between them. CDR3 length: 13 amino acids.

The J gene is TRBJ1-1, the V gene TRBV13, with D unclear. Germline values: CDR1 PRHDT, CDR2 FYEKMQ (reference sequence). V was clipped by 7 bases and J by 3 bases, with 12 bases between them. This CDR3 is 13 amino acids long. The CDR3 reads CASNQNRDTEAFF. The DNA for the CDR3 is TGTGCCAGCAACCAAAACCGGGACACTGAAGCTTTCTTT.

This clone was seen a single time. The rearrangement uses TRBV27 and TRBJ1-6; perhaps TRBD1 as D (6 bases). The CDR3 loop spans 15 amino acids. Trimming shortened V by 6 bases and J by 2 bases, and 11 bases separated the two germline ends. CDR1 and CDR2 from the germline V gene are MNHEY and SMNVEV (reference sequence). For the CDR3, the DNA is TGTGCCAGCAGCCCGACAGGCCCCTATAATTCACCCCTCCACTTT. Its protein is CASSPTGPYNSPLHF.

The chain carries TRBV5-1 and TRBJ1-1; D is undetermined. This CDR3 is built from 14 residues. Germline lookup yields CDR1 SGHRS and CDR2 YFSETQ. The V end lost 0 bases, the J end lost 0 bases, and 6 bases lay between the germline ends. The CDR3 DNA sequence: TGCGCCAGCAGCTTGGCCAGGCTGAACACTGAAGCTTTCTTT. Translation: CASSLARLNTEAFF.

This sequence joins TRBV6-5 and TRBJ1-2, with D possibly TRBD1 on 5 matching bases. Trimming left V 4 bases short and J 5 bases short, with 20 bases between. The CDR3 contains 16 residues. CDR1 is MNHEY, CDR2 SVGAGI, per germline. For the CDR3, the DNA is TGTGCCAGCAGTTCAAGATTACTGACAGATAATTATGGCTACACCTTC. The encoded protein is CASSSRLLTDNYGYTF.

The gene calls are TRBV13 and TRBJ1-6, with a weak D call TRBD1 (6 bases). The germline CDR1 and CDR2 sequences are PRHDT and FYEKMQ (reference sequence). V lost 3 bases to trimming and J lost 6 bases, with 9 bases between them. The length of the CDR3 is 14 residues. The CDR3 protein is CASSFNRANSPLHF. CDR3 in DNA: TGTGCCAGCAGCTTCAACAGGGCTAATTCACCCCTCCACTTT.

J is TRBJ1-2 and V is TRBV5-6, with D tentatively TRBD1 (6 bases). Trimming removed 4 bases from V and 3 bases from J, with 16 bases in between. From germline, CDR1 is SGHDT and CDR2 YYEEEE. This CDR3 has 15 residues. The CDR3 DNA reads TGTGCCAGCAGCGGGCGATTAACAGGGTACTATGGCTACACCTTC. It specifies CASSGRLTGYYGYTF.

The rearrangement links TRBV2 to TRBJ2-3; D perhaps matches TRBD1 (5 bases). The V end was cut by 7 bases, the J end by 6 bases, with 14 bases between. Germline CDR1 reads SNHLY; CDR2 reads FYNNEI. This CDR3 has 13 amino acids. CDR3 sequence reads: CASKPGIQDTQYF. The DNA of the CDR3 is TGTGCCAGCAAGCCAGGGATACAGGATACGCAGTATTTT.